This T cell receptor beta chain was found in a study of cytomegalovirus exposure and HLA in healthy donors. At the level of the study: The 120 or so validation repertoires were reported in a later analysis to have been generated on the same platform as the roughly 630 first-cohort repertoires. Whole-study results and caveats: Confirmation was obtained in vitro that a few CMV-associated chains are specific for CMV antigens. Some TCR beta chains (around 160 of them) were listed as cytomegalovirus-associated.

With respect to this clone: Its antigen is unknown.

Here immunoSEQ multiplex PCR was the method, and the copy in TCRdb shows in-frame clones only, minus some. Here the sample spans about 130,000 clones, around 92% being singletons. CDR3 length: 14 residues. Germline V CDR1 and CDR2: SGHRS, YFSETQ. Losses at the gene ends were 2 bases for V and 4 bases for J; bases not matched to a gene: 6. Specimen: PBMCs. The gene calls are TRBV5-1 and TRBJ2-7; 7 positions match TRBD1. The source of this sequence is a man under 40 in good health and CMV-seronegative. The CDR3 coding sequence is TGCGCCAGCAGCTTAGCCGGGACAGCATACGAGCAGTACTTC. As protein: CASSLAGTAYEQYF.